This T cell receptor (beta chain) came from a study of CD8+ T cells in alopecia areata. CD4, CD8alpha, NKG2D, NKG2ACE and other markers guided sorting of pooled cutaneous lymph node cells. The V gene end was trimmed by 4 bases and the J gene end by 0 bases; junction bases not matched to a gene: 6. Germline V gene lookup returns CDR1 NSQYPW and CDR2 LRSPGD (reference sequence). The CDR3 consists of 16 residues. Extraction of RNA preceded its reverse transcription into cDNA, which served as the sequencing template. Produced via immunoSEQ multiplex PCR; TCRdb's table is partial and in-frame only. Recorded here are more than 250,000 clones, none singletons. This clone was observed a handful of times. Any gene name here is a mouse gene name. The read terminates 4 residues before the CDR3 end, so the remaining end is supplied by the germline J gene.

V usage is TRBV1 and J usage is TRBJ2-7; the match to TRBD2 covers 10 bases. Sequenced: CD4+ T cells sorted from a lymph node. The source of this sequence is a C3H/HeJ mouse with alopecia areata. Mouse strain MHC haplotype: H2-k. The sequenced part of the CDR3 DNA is TGCACCTGCAGTGAATCGGGACTGGGGAGCTCCTAT. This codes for CTCSESGLGSSY. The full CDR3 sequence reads CTCSESGLGSSYEQYF.